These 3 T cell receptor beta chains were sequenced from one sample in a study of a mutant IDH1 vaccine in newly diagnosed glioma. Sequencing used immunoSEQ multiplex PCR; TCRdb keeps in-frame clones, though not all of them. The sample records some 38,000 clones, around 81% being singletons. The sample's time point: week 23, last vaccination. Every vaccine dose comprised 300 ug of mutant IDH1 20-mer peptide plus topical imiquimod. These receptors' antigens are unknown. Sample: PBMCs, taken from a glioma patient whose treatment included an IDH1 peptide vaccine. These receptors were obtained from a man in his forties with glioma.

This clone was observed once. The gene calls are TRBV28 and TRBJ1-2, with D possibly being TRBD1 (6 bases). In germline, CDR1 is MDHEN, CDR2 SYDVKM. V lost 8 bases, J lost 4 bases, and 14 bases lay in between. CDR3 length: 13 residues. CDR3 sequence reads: CASLGAPTYGYTF. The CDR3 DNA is TGTGCCAGCCTGGGGGCCCCAACCTATGGCTACACCTTC.

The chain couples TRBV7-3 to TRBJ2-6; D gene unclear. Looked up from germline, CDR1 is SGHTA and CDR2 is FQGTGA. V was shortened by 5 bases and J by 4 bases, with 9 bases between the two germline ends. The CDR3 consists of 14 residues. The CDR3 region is CASSDSPGANVLTF. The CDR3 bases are TGTGCCAGCAGCGACTCTCCGGGGGCCAACGTCCTGACTTTC. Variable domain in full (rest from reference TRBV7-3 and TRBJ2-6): GAGVSQTPSNKVTEKGKYVELRCDPISGHTALYWYRQSLGQGPEFLIYFQGTGAADDSGLPNDRFFAVRPEGSVSTLKIQRTERGDSAVYLCASSDSPGANVLTFGAGSRLTVL.

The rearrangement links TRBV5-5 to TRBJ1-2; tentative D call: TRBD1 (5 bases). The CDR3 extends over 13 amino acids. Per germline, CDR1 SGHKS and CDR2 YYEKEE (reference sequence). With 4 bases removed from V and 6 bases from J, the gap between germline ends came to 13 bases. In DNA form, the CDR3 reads TGTGCCAGCAGCCCGAGGGGCTGGAATGGCTACACCTTC. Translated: CASSPRGWNGYTF. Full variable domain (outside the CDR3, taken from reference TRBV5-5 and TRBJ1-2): DAGVTQSPTHLIKTRGQQVTLRCSPISGHKSVSWYQQVLGQGPQFIFQYYEKEERGRGNFPDRFSARQFPNYSSELNVNALLLGDSALYLCASSPRGWNGYTFGSGTRLTVV.